This T cell receptor beta chain was observed in a study of blood T cell repertoires in COVID-19. Per the study methods: Amplified reference gene primers provided the basis for estimating nucleated cell counts. Sequencing used immunoSEQ multiplex PCR; TCRdb keeps in-frame clones, though not all of them. V, J and clone size derive from that table, while D and trimming were established from the DNA sequence. Seen here are 440,000 or so clones, about 88% observed once, and the top ten hold about 1.6%. There are 14 residues in the CDR3. The V end lost 4 bases, the J end lost 5 bases, and 11 bases lay between the germline ends. CDR1 MGHRA and CDR2 YSYEKL come from the germline V gene. Seattle patients were enrolled while actively infected and followed longitudinally.

The receptor was isolated from a woman aged 40 to 49 with COVID-19, enrolled during active disease. This chain links TRBV4-1 with TRBJ1-4, with TRBD1 as a possible D gene (6 bases). The sample taken for sequencing was peripheral blood. Here the CDR3 DNA reads TGCGCCAGCAGCCTGGGGACACCGAATGAAAAACTGTTTTTT. Translating gives CASSLGTPNEKLFF.